The entry below describes one T cell receptor beta chain. Its antigen remains unidentified. No much larger clone exists at a distance of one base, and base qualities are not known. The CDR3 regions of human TCRbeta chains were subjected to immunosequencing. Turning to the authors' computational methods: Repertoire TCRs were checked for matches against a reference library of SARS-CoV-2-specific TCRs that had been generated using the MIRA antigen-specificity platform. Breadth was defined as the fraction of unique TCRs that were SARS-CoV-2-associated, and depth was defined as the fraction of total T cells that were SARS-CoV-2-associated. Using the MIRA data, each spike-specific TCR was mapped to the spike region that the TCR reacts to and placed in a CD4 or CD8 class. Log10-transformed breadth and depth values were compared by one-way ANOVA with Sidak's multiple comparisons tests. Held by TCRdb, this immuneACCESS table contains in-frame sequences only and omits some clones. Under half of the omission traces to an unresolved V gene where checked; the cause of the rest is unknown. V and J calls and clone size follow that table, whereas D and trimming were derived from the DNA. This sample comprises some 120,000 clones, about nine tenths of them detected only once. In total, the top ten clones hold approximately 1% of the sample.

Interpreted using the paper, the time point label stands for: baseline before first vaccination. Vaccinee samples came from UK trials COV001 and COV002, including a single-blind randomized controlled phase 2/3 trial of AZD1222 (ChAdOx1 nCoV-19) in healthy adults. For TCRbeta chain sequencing, PBMC samples were collected from trial participants at day 0 and at day 28 after the second dose. Sequences MDHEN (CDR1) and SYDVKM (CDR2) are obtained from the germline V gene. The CDR3 contains 16 residues, cysteine and phenylalanine counted. Just CDR3 DNA is preserved here, 48 bases in frame from base 1. A distance of 15 bases separates the germline ends of V and J, which lose 5 bases and 1 base respectively. The data derive from a study of T cell responses to AZD1222 COVID-19 vaccine (dated by TCRdb to the early 2020s). For the study in its entirety: Because spike-specific TCR depth and breadth did not differ between the two schedules, AZD1222 recipients who got a second dose at roughly 4 weeks were pooled with those who got a second dose at roughly 12 weeks. Trial participants were enrolled into age subgroups of 18-55, 56-69 and 70-plus years, which contained about 150, 27 and 61 TCR-sequenced participants, respectively. TCR sequencing was performed for 230 to 250 trial participants, of whom 200 to 210 were given two doses of AZD1222 and approximately 25 were given two doses of MenACWY control vaccine.

On the study overall, not on this receptor specifically: Conclusions about previously exposed vaccinees are limited because only 5 or 6 AZD1222 recipients were SARS-CoV-2 seropositive at baseline. After two AZD1222 doses, both the breadth and the depth of spike-specific TCRs were significantly higher than at day 0 and than in MenACWY recipients. Participants were mostly white British and included more females than males, and it was suggested by the authors that clonal diversity may have been underestimated. Because no samples from the day 14 peak response were available, repertoires could be characterized only after the peak T cell response. Reportedly, almost half of the unique spike-specific TCRs recognized epitopes lying outside the regions that are mutated in the B.1.351 and B.1.1.7 variants. The whole spike protein was spanned by vaccine-associated CD4 TCRs, and dominant responses were seen in regions 160-218 and 743-854. The 56-69-year group was small, and its depth increase did not reach significance, likely because of low power.

The specimen comprised peripheral blood, sampled on day 0 of AZD1222 vaccination. The chain links TRBV28 with TRBJ2-1; TRBD1 is possibly the D segment (6 matching bases). The sequence was collected from an adult in good health. The DNA is TGTGCCAGCAGTCAACCGGGACAAAAATCCTACAATGAGCAGTTCTTC. Translated, this gives CASSQPGQKSYNEQFF. Reference TRBV28 and TRBJ2-1 genes cover what lies past the CDR3, so the full variable domain is DVKVTQSSRYLVKRTGEKVFLECVQDMDHENMFWYRQDPGLGLRLIYFSYDVKMKEKGDIPEGYSVSREKKERFSLILESASTNQTSMYLCASSQPGQKSYNEQFFGPGTRLTVL.